The clone carrying this T cell receptor beta chain was recorded a few times. Its target is not known. The sample comes from a study of response to subunit inactivated influenza vaccine. General study findings and limits: Each seasonal influenza vaccination recruits few new T cells, the authors suggested.

The CDR3 is 16 amino acids. Trimming removed 2 bases at V and 0 bases at J, with 10 bases between. Via MiXCR, TCRdb re-called the RT-PCR reads, giving one row per CDR3 protein. The sample records around 300,000 distinct CDR3 sequences, 20% to 25% being singletons. The material was PBMCs from blood, obtained approximately 22 months after vaccination. V usage is TRBV12-3 or TRBV12-4 and J usage is TRBJ1-4, with unresolved D. This sequence originates from a man aged 50-75 years who received an inactivated influenza vaccine. The DNA of the CDR3 is TGTGCCAGCAGTTTATACCCCAGCGCAACTAATGAAAAACTGTTTTTT. Translation: CASSLYPSATNEKLFF.